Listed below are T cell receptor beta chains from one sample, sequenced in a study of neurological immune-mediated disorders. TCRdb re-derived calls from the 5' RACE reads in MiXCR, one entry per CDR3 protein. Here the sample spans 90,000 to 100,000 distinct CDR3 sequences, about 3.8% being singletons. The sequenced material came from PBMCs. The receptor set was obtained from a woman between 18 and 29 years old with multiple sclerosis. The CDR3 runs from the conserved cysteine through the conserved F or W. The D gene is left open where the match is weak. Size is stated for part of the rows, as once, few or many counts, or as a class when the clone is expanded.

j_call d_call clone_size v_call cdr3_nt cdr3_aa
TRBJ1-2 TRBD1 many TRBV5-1 TGCGCCAGCAGAGATCGGGACAGCGCTAACTATGGCTACACCTTC CASRDRDSANYGYTF
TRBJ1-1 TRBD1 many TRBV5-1 TGCGCCAGCAGCATAGGACAGGCGAACACTGAAGCTTTCTTT CASSIGQANTEAFF
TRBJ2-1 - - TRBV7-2 TGTGCCAGCAGCTTAGTTGGCGGGACTCTCAATGAGCAGTTCTTC CASSLVGGTLNEQFF
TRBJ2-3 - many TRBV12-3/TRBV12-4 TGTGCCAGCAGACCACTAGGGAGGGATACGCAGTATTTT CASRPLGRDTQYF
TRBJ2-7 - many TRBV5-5 TGTGCCTCCTGGGGGAGCTCCTACGAGCAGTACTTC CASWGSSYEQYF
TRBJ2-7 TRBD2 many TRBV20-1 TGCAGTGCCAGGAAAGCGGGGAGCTCCTACGAGCAGTACTTC CSARKAGSSYEQYF
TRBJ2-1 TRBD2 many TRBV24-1 TGTGCCACCAGTGATCCCAGTGCGGGAGGGCCGTCATTGCCCAATGAGCAGTTCTTC CATSDPSAGGPSLPNEQFF
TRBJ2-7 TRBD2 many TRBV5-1 TGCGCCAGCAGCCCCAGACTAGCGGATGAGCAGTACTTC CASSPRLADEQYF
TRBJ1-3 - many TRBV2 TGTGCCAGCAGTGAAGACAGTTTTGGAAACACCATATATTTT CASSEDSFGNTIYF
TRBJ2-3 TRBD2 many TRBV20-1 TGCAGTGCTAGAGAGCTAGCGGGAGGGGATACGCAGTATTTT CSARELAGGDTQYF
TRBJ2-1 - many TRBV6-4 TGTGCCAGCAGTGAATATGCCACTCTACTCTACAATGAGCAGTTCTTC CASSEYATLLYNEQFF
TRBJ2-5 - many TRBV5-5 TGTGCCAGCAGGTCGATGACAGGCGGGGAGACCCAGTACTTC CASRSMTGGETQYF
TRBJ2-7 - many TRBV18 TGTGCCAGCTCTTACCCCGGACAGCCCTACGAGCAGTACTTC CASSYPGQPYEQYF
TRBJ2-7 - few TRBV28 TGTGCCAGCAAAGGGCCGACAAACTCCTACGAGCAGTACTTC CASKGPTNSYEQYF
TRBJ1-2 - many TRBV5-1 TGCGCCAGCAGCTTATCGAACTATGGCTACACCTTC CASSLSNYGYTF
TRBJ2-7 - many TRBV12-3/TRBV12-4 TGTGCCAGCAGTTTAGTGTCCGGATCCTACGAGCAGTACTTC CASSLVSGSYEQYF
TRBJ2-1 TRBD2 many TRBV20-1 TGCAGTGCCATAAAAAGCGGGAGGTCCTCCTACAATGAGCAGTTCTTC CSAIKSGRSSYNEQFF
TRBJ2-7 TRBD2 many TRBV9 TGTGCCAGCAGCGTAGGGACTAGCGGAGCCTACGAGCAGTACTTC CASSVGTSGAYEQYF